This T cell receptor beta chain was sequenced during a study of blood T cell repertoires in COVID-19 (dated by TCRdb to 2020 to 2021). Regarding the complete study: Samples from collaborators originated in the United States, Italy and Spain and spanned both the acute and convalescent phases of COVID-19. A freely available public database, intended as a resource for researchers studying the immune response to SARS-CoV-2, is where the repertoires were released. HLA class I and class II types, where available, came from metadata supplied by the sample provider rather than from assay-based typing. The sample metadata nearly always contained a de-identified subject ID, COVID-19 status, age in years and sex. Subjects who had been exposed to COVID-19, were actively infected with it, or had recovered from it provided the deeply sampled blood TCRbeta repertoires that made up the dataset. Samples came from the ongoing ImmuneRACE study (first 160 participants) plus 1,254 subjects from 6 global collaborators. The prospective study material was composed of cDNA or gDNA derived from T cells, B-cell-depleted T cells, or PBMCs.

The collaborating institutions used their own protocols to collect whole blood in K2EDTA tubes. For TCRbeta analysis, collaborators shipped samples as frozen whole blood, isolated PBMCs, or DNA extracted from either of those sample types. Study-wide findings and limitations: The quantity of clinical and demographic metadata differed by source and by participant and was supplied without curation.

CDR1 SGHTA and CDR2 FQGNSA are derived from the germline V gene. From its cysteine to its phenylalanine, the CDR3 spans 15 amino acids. Only CDR3 DNA remains: 45 bases, in frame from the first base. V was cut back by 2 bases and J by 0 bases, leaving a gap of 7 bases between them. As concerns this clone: Its antigen is still unknown. No much larger clone is present one base from it, and per-base qualities are unavailable.

The immunoSEQ Assay, a bias-controlled multiplex PCR, was used to amplify TCRbeta CDR3 regions from genomic DNA. For the original study's pipeline: Within the assay, amplification of reference gene primers was used to estimate how many nucleated cells each sample contained. Sequence reads were collapsed and filtered to measure the absolute abundance of every unique TCRbeta CDR3 rearrangement. For each sample, productive Simpson clonality was calculated as the square root of Simpson's diversity index across productive rearrangements. TCRdb mirrors the immuneACCESS table, restricted to in-frame sequences. Some clones are absent from its copies; in checked studies, under half trace to an unresolved V gene, and the reason for the others is unknown. V, J and clone size were drawn from that table, and D and trimming were deduced from the DNA. Across this sample there are 53,000 or so clones, with more than 90% seen only once. About 3% of the sample is taken by the ten largest.

The chain couples TRBV7-2 to TRBJ1-4; no D gene can be assigned with confidence. The source of this sequence is a human donor in a cohort sampled during active COVID-19. Input material: peripheral blood. CDR3 reads: CASSLRTATNEKLFF. In nucleotide form, the sequence is TGTGCCAGCAGCTTACGCACTGCAACTAATGAAAAACTGTTTTTT.